The rows below give T cell receptor beta chains drawn from one sample of a study of human T cells and chemical hapten exposure. TCRdb redid the calling of the RACE reads with MiXCR, one entry per CDR3 protein. Seen here are fewer than 140,000 distinct CDR3 sequences, roughly an eighth observed once, and the top ten hold about 1.6%. Sequenced here: whole blood, sampled in connection with sensitization to the hapten diphenylcyclopropenone (DPC). The receptors stem from a woman between 45 and 60 years old with alopecia areata. Some clones in this sample may be carry-over from other donors' samples. Both conserved end residues are part of each CDR3. Each record gives: J gene, V gene, clone size, D gene, CDR3 DNA, CDR3 protein. D genes are given only for firm matches. Clone size is stated in some rows and not others, as once, few, many or a class when expanded.

>TRBJ2-1|TRBV7-6|few|TRBD2
TGTGCCAGCAGCCAAGGACTAGCGGGGTGGGACAATGAGCAGTTCTTC
CASSQGLAGWDNEQFF
>TRBJ1-3|TRBV29-1|-|-
TGCAGCGCTACAGGAGCAGGTCGCTCTGGAAACACCATATATTTT
CSATGAGRSGNTIYF
>TRBJ2-7|TRBV7-2|few|TRBD1
TGTGCCAGCAGAGGAGCCGGGACAGGGGTCTACGAGCAGTACTTC
CASRGAGTGVYEQYF
>TRBJ2-1|TRBV11-2|many|TRBD2
TGTGCCAGCAGCACCGGCCCACTAGCGGGGGCCTACAATGAGCAGTTCTTC
CASSTGPLAGAYNEQFF
>TRBJ2-7|TRBV7-7|few|TRBD2
TGTGCCAGCAGCCCAATGGGAGGGAAGGTTTACGAGCAGTACTTC
CASSPMGGKVYEQYF
>TRBJ2-4|TRBV28|-|TRBD2
TGTGCCAGCAGGCTCGCGGGGGACATTCAGTACTTC
CASRLAGDIQYF
>TRBJ2-5|TRBV6-2/TRBV6-3|few|TRBD1
TGTGCCAGCAGACCCCGGGACAGCCAAGAGACCCAGTACTTC
CASRPRDSQETQYF
>TRBJ1-2|TRBV29-1|many|-
TGCAGCGTTGCCAGGGACTCCTCCAACTATGGCTACACCTTC
CSVARDSSNYGYTF
>TRBJ2-2|TRBV5-1|-|-
TGCGCCAGCAGCGCGGACCCACCGGCCGGGGAGCTGTTTTTT
CASSADPPAGELFF
>TRBJ2-3|TRBV29-1|-|-
TGCAGCGTCGGGCTAGCGTTTCTCACAGATACGCAGTATTTT
CSVGLAFLTDTQYF
>TRBJ2-3|TRBV20-1|few|-
TGCAGTGCTGGATCGAGTACAGATACGCAGTATTTT
CSAGSSTDTQYF
>TRBJ1-2|TRBV20-1|many|-
TGCAGTGCTAGTCTGGATGACTATGGCTACACCTTC
CSASLDDYGYTF
>TRBJ2-1|TRBV2|many|TRBD1
TGTGCCAGCAGACACACCGGGACAGGACCCTACAATGAGCAGTTCTTC
CASRHTGTGPYNEQFF
>TRBJ2-7|TRBV27|-|TRBD2
TGTGCCAGCAGAAGAGCGGGAATCTCCTACGAGCAGTACTTC
CASRRAGISYEQYF
>TRBJ1-1|TRBV12-3/TRBV12-4|-|-
TGTGCCAGCAGTTCGGTGGGGTACACTGAAGCTTTCTTT
CASSSVGYTEAFF
>TRBJ2-7|TRBV12-3/TRBV12-4|many|-
TGTGCCAGCAGTTCACAGGCATACGAGCAGTACTTC
CASSSQAYEQYF
>TRBJ2-3|TRBV5-1|few|-
TGCGCCAGCAGGGAGGCCGCAGATACGCAGTATTTT
CASREAADTQYF
>TRBJ2-7|TRBV12-3/TRBV12-4|-|TRBD2
TGTGCCAGCAGTTCCAGCCTAGCGGGGGGCGAGCAGTACTTC
CASSSSLAGGEQYF
>TRBJ1-6|TRBV30|few|-
TGTGCCCGGAACTCGGCCCGGTATAGCTCCTATAATTCACCCCTCCACTTT
CARNSARYSSYNSPLHF
>TRBJ1-4|TRBV5-1|few|-
TGCGCCAGCAGCCCAGACCTGCAGGGCTTTGCAACTAATGAAAAACTGTTTTTT
CASSPDLQGFATNEKLFF
>TRBJ2-3|TRBV20-1|few|TRBD2
TGCAGTGCTCGAGCTAGCGGGATCCCGACAGCAGATACGCAGTATTTT
CSARASGIPTADTQYF
>TRBJ2-7|TRBV20-1|few|TRBD1
TGCAGTGCTAAAGGGACAGAGAGCTCCTACGAGCAGTACTTC
CSAKGTESSYEQYF
>TRBJ1-6|TRBV6-5|-|-
TGTGCCAGCAGATGGAGAAGCTCCTATAATTCACCCCTCCACTTT
CASRWRSSYNSPLHF
>TRBJ1-1|TRBV7-2|few|TRBD1
TGTGCCAGCAGCCGGACAGGGGCCACTGAAGCTTTCTTT
CASSRTGATEAFF